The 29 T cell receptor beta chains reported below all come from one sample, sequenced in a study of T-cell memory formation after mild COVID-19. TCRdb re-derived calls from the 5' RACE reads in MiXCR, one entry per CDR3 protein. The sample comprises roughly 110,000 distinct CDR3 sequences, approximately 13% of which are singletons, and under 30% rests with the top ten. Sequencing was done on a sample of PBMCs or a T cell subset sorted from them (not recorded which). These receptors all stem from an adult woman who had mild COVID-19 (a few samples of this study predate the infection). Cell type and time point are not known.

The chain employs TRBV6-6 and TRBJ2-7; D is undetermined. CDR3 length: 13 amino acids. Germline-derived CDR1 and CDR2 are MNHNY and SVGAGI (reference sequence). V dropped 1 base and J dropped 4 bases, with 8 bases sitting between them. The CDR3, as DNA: TGTGCCAGCAGTTACTGGTTAGCTTACGAGCAGTACTTC. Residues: CASSYWLAYEQYF.

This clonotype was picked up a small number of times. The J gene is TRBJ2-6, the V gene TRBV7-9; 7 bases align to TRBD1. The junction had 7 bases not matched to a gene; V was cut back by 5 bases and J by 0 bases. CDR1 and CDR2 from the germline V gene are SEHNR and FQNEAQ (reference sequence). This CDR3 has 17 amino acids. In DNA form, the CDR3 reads TGTGCCAGCAGCGTGACAGGGTCGGACTCTGGGGCCAACGTCCTGACTTTC. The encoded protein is CASSVTGSDSGANVLTF.

CDR3 amino acids: CASSLGGSGRGQETQYF. In DNA form, the CDR3 reads TGTGCCAGCAGTCTCGGAGGGTCCGGGAGAGGGCAAGAGACCCAGTACTTC. The chain carries TRBV12-3 or TRBV12-4 and TRBJ2-5; D possibly corresponds to TRBD2 (6 bases). CDR3 length equals 17 residues. Trimming removed 5 bases from V and 2 bases from J, with 21 bases in between.

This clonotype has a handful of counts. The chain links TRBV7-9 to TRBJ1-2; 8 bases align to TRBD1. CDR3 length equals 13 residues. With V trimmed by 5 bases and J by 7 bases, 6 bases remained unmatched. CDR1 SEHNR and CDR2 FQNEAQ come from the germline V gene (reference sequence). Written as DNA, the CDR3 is TGTGCCAGCAGCCTGGACAGGGAGACTGGCTACACCTTC. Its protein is CASSLDRETGYTF.

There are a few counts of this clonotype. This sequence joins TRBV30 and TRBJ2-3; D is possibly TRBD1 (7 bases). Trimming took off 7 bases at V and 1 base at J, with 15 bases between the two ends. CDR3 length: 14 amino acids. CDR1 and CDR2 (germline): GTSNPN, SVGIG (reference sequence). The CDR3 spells CAYHTGEGTDTQYF. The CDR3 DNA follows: TGTGCCTATCATACAGGGGAGGGCACAGATACGCAGTATTTT.

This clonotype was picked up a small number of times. CDR3 protein: CASSLRQDNTEAFF. The CDR3 DNA is TGTGCCAGCAGCTTAAGACAGGACAACACTGAAGCTTTCTTT. The J gene is TRBJ1-1, the V gene TRBV11-1; tentative D call: TRBD1 (6 bases). Trimming left V 2 bases short and J 2 bases short, with 9 bases between. The germline CDR1 and CDR2 sequences are SGHAT and FQDESV (reference sequence). CDR3 length: 14 residues.

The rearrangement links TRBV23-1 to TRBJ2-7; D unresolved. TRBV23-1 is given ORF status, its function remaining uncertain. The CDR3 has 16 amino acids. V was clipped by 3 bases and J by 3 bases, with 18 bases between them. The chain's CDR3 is CASSHNPRSAVYEQYF. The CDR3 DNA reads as TGCGCCAGCAGTCACAATCCTCGCTCTGCCGTCTACGAGCAGTACTTC.

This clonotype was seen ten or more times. The DNA for the CDR3 is TGTGCCAGCAGCACCCCCGATGCAGGGGGCAGCACAGATACGCAGTATTTT. Translating it yields CASSTPDAGGSTDTQYF. V gene TRBV7-6 combines with J gene TRBJ2-3; TRBD1 agrees at 8 bases. There are 17 residues in the CDR3. CDR1 SGHVS and CDR2 FNYEAQ come from the germline V gene. Trimming took 5 bases from V and 0 from J; bases not matched to a gene: 10.

CDR3 sequence (DNA): TGTGCCAGCAGTGTGCCGGGACTAGCGGACACAGATACGCAGTATTTT. This translates into CASSVPGLADTDTQYF. The chain uses TRBV12-3 or TRBV12-4 and TRBJ2-3; 11 bases line up with TRBD2. Trimming cost V 5 bases and J 2 bases; bases outside gene matches: 6. The CDR3 covers 16 residues.

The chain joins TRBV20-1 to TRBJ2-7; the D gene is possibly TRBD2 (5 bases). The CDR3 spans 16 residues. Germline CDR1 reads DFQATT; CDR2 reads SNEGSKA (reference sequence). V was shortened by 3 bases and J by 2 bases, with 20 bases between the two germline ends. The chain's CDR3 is CSASEPGVPYPYEQYF. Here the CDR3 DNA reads TGCAGTGCTAGCGAGCCCGGGGTCCCGTACCCCTACGAGCAGTACTTC.

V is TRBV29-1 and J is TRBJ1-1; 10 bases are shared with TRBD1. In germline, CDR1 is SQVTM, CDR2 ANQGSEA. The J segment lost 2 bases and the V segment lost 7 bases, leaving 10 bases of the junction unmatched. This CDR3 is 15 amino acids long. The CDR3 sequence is CSGMGDRGGNTEAFF. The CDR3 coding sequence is TGCAGCGGGATGGGGGACAGGGGAGGAAACACTGAAGCTTTCTTT.

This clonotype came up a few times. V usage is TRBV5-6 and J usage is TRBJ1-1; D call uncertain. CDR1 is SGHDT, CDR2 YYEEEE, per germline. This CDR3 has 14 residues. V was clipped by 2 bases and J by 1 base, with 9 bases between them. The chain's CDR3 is CASSFPDGNTEAFF. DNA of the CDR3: TGTGCCAGCAGCTTTCCAGACGGGAACACTGAAGCTTTCTTT. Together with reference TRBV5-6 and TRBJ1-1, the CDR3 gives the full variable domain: DAGVTQSPTHLIKTRGQQVTLRCSPKSGHDTVSWYQQALGQGPQFIFQYYEEEERQRGNFPDRFSGHQFPNYSSELNVNALLLGDSALYLCASSFPDGNTEAFFGQGTRLTVV.

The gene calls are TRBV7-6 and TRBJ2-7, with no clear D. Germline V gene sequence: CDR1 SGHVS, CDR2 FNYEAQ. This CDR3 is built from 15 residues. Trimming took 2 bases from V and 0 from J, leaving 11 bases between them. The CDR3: CASSLLRGNSYEQYF. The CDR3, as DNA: TGTGCCAGCAGCTTATTGAGAGGCAACTCCTACGAGCAGTACTTC.

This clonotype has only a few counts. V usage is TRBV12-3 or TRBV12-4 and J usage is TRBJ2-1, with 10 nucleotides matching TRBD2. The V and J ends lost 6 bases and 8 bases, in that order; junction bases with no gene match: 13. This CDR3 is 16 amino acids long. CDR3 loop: CASSPYRASGSDEQFF. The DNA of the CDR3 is TGTGCCAGCAGCCCATATCGGGCTAGCGGGAGCGATGAGCAGTTCTTC.

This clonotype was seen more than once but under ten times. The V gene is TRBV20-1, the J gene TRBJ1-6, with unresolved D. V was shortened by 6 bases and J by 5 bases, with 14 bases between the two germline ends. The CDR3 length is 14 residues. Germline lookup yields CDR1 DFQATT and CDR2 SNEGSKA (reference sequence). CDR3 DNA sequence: TGCAGTGCCGAGGTGGGAAGGGATAATTCACCCCTCCACTTT. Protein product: CSAEVGRDNSPLHF.

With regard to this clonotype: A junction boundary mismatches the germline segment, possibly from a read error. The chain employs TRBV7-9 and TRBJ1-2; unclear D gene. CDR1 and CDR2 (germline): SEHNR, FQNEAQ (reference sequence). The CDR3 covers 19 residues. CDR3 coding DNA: TGTGCCAGAAGCTTAGGGAGACGCGATGTACCGGACGACGACTATGGCTACACCTTC. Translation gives CARSLGRRDVPDDDYGYTF.

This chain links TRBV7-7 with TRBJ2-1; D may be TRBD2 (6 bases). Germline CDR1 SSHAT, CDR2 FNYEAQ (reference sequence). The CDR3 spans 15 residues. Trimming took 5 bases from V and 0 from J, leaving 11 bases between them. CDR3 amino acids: CASSGYGSSYNEQFF. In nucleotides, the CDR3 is TGTGCCAGCAGCGGTTACGGGAGCTCCTACAATGAGCAGTTCTTC.

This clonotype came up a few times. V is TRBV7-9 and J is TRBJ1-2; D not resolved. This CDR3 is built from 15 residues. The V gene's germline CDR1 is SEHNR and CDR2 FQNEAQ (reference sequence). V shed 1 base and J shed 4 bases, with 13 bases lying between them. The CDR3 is CASSLGARSPYGYTF. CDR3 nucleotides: TGTGCCAGCAGCTTAGGGGCCCGTTCCCCCTATGGCTACACCTTC.

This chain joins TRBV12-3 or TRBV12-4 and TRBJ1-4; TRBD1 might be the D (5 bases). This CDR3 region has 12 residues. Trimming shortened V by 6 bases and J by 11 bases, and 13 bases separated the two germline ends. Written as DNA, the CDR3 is TGTGCCAGCAGCCCGGGACGGGGGAAACTGTTTTTT. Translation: CASSPGRGKLFF.

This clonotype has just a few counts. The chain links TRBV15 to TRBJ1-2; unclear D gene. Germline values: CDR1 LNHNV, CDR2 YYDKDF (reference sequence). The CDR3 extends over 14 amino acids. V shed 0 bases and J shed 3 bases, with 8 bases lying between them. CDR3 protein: CATSRDMADYGYTF. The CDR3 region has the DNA TGTGCCACCAGCAGAGATATGGCAGACTATGGCTACACCTTC.

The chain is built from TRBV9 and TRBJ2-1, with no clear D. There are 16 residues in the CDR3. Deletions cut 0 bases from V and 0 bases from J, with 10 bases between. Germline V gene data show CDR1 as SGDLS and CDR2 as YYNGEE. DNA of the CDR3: TGTGCCAGCAGCGTAGAGGAGAGGAGCTCCTACAATGAGCAGTTCTTC. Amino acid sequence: CASSVEERSSYNEQFF.

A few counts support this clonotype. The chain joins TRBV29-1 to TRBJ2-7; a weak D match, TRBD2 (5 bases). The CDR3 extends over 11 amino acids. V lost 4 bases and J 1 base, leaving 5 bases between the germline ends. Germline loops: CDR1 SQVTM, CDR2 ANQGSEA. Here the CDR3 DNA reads TGCAGCGTTGGGACTTCCTACGAGCAGTACTTC. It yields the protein CSVGTSYEQYF.

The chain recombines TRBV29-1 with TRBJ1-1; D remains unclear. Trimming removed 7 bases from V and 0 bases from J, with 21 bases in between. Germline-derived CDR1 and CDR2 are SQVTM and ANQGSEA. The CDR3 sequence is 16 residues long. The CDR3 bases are TGCAGCGCTCCAGATGTCCCAAGTGGGGTGAACACTGAAGCTTTCTTT. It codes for CSAPDVPSGVNTEAFF.

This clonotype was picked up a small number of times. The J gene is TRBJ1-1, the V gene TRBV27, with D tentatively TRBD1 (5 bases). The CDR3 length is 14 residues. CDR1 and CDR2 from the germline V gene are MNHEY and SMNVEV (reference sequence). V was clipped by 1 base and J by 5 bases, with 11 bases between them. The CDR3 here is CASSLLGEWTEAFF. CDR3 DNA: TGTGCCAGCAGTTTATTGGGGGAGTGGACTGAAGCTTTCTTT.

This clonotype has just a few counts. The CDR3 region is CASSYRPPGTEFPLEQYF. The CDR3 DNA sequence: TGTGCCAGCAGTTACCGACCTCCCGGGACAGAGTTTCCGCTAGAGCAGTACTTC. V usage is TRBV6-5 and J usage is TRBJ2-7; TRBD1 matches at 7 bases. There are 18 residues in the CDR3. Germline CDR1 and CDR2: MNHEY and SVGAGI. The V gene end was trimmed by 2 bases and the J gene end by 7 bases; junction bases not matched to a gene: 20.

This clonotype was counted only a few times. CDR3 DNA sequence: TGCGCCAGCAGCCCCTATTGGCCTGACGATACGTACAATGAGCAGTTCTTC. Protein: CASSPYWPDDTYNEQFF. V is TRBV4-1 and J is TRBJ2-1; D not certain. This CDR3 has 17 residues. Germline values: CDR1 MGHRA, CDR2 YSYEKL. Trimming removed 4 bases from V and 4 bases from J, with 20 bases in between.

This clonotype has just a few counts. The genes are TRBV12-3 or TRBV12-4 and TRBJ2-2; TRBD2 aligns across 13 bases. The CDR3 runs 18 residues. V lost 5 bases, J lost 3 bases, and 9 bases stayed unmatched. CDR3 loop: CASSPKLAGGRYTGELFF. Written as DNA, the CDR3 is TGTGCCAGCAGTCCTAAACTAGCGGGAGGGCGTTACACCGGGGAGCTGTTTTTT.

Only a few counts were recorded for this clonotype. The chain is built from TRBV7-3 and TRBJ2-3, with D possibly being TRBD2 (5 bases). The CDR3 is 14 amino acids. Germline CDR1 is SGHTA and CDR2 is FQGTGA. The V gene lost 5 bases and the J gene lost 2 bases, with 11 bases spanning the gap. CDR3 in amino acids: CASSPEGATDTQYF. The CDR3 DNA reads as TGTGCCAGCAGCCCCGAGGGAGCCACAGATACGCAGTATTTT. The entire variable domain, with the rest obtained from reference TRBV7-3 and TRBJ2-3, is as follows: GAGVSQTPSNKVTEKGKYVELRCDPISGHTALYWYRQSLGQGPEFLIYFQGTGAADDSGLPNDRFFAVRPEGSVSTLKIQRTERGDSAVYLCASSPEGATDTQYFGPGTRLTVL.

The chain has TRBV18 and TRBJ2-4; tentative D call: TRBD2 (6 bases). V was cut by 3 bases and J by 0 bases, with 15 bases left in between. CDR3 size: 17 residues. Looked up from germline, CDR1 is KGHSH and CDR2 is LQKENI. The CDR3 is CASSPDSGGLAKNIQYF. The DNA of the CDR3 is TGTGCCAGCTCACCCGACTCCGGGGGACTAGCCAAAAACATTCAGTACTTC.